The source of this T cell receptor beta chain is a study of cytomegalovirus exposure and HLA in healthy donors. Study conclusions and caveats: Sequencing depth roughly uniform across donors was assumed in presence/absence analyses. Because they were indistinguishable, some V segments, including TRBV6-2 and TRBV6-3, were excluded.

PCR was performed using 60 Vbeta and 13 Jbeta primers. In the study's own analysis: Approximately 11 million of the 75 million to 95 million unique TCR beta chains counted in a later analysis were shared. This table comes from immunoSEQ multiplex PCR, and its TCRdb copy is limited to in-frame clones, with some not included. The V and J calls and the clone size are those of that table, but D and trimming were determined from the DNA. The top ten clones hold approximately 0.74% of a sample with around 170,000 clones, approximately 78% of them seen once. The CDR3 is made up of 14 amino acids. V shed 4 bases and J 4 bases; nucleotides not matched to a gene: 6. Germline V gene lookup returns CDR1 SGHRS and CDR2 YFSETQ. Details on this clone: Antigen unknown.

This sequence originates from a young woman in good health and CMV-seronegative. V usage is TRBV5-1 and J usage is TRBJ2-7, with 9 bases identical to TRBD1. The sequenced sample consisted of PBMCs. The CDR3 DNA follows: TGCGCCAGCAGCCGGGGACAGGGTGGGTACGAGCAGTACTTC. Amino acid sequence: CASSRGQGGYEQYF.